The clone carrying this TCR beta chain appeared a few times. Its antigen is unidentified. This sample is part of a study of beta chain features in type 1 diabetes. Study at large: Patients were similar to healthy donors in age and gender (as well as in cell yields). Points from the study as a whole: Resolution of whether HLA type affects TCRB rearrangement was not achieved here. A moderate, significant TCRB CDR3 shortening appeared in type 1 diabetes across four CD4+ subsets.

This CDR3 region has 13 residues. Per germline, CDR1 SNHLY and CDR2 FYNNEI. Trimming took off 6 bases at V and 7 bases at J, with 16 bases between the two ends. Reverse transcription of all isolated RNA meant that expressed TCRB transcripts were sequenced. Reads from naive, central memory and regulatory T cell samples averaged around 3.6 million. Profiling relied on immunoSEQ multiplex PCR, and the TCRdb table lists in-frame clones only, not all of them. Seen here are 680,000 or so clones, around an eighth observed once, and the top ten hold less than 0.025%. The material sequenced was naive CD4+ T cells from blood. The chain couples TRBV2 to TRBJ2-7; D possibly matches TRBD1 or TRBD2 (5 bases each). This clonotype originated in a man between 18 and 29 years old with type 1 diabetes. For the CDR3, the DNA is TGTGCCAGCAGGAGGGGATCGACGGGTGAGCAGTACTTC. This codes for CASRRGSTGEQYF.